This T cell receptor beta chain stems from a study of blood T cell repertoires in COVID-19 (dated by TCRdb to about 2020). Regarding the complete study: Samples from collaborators originated in the United States, Italy and Spain and spanned both the acute and convalescent phases of COVID-19. The material from the prospective study consisted of cDNA or gDNA derived from T cells, B-cell-depleted T cells, or PBMCs. Subjects who had been exposed to COVID-19, were actively infected with it, or had recovered from it provided the deeply sampled blood TCRbeta repertoires that made up the dataset. The repertoires were released in a freely available public database intended as a resource for research on the immune response to SARS-CoV-2. Samples were obtained from the ongoing ImmuneRACE study (first 160 participants) and from 1,254 subjects provided by 6 global collaborators. The sample metadata nearly always contained a de-identified subject ID, COVID-19 status, age in years and sex. Where HLA class I and class II types were available, the types were taken from metadata supplied by the sample provider, not from assay-based typing. Summary of the overall study and its limitations: How much clinical and demographic metadata was included differed by source and by participant, and the metadata was provided uncurated.

Of note for this clone: Its antigen is currently not known. Base-call qualities are not available, and no considerably larger clone is one nucleotide away.

V is clipped by 0 bases and J by 4 bases, and the sequence between their germline boundaries is 5 bases long. The CDR3 spans 13 residues, from the cysteine through the phenylalanine. The only DNA kept is the CDR3, 39 bases in frame from the first base. In the germline V gene (reference sequence), CDR1 corresponds to SGHNT and CDR2 to YYREEE. Participants in the prospective study were aged roughly 18 to 95 years, lived in over 20 United States geographic areas, and enrolled through a virtual design. To assign participants to cohorts, the prospective study relied on clinical history that participants themselves reported in a screening survey and a study questionnaire. For ImmuneRACE Cohort 3, a participant was defined as recovered based on two consecutive negative NP/OP PCR tests, clearance by a healthcare professional, or resolution of symptoms. In the prospective study, whole blood, serum and a nasopharyngeal or oropharyngeal swab were collected from each participant by mobile phlebotomists. Additional blood draws and questionnaires over an approximately 2-month period could optionally be provided by prospective study participants. Before DNA extraction, prospective study blood samples were shipped either frozen or at room temperature.

TCRbeta CDR3 regions were amplified from genomic DNA by means of the immunoSEQ Assay, a bias-controlled multiplex PCR. Processing in the source paper ran as follows. The number of nucleated cells in each sample was estimated by amplification of reference gene primers within the assay. To quantify the absolute abundance of each unique TCRbeta CDR3 rearrangement, sequence reads were collapsed and filtered. Productive Simpson clonality was computed per sample as the square root of Simpson's diversity index over productive rearrangements. This is the immuneACCESS table as TCRdb keeps it, with only in-frame sequences that have V and J called. A part of the clones is gone; compared with another copy, unresolved V genes explain less than half, and the rest is unexplained. V, J and clone size reflect that table, while D and trimming were determined from the DNA. Here the sample has 360,000 or so clones; under 90% occur a single time. Together, the top ten hold about 1.7% of the sample.

The sample consisted of PBMCs or T cells enriched from blood (not recorded which). The sequence links TRBV5-4 to TRBJ1-5; too little of a D gene remains to name it. The sequence derives from a woman in her 30s who had recovered from COVID-19. The encoded CDR3 is CASSLERNQPQHF. The nucleotide sequence reads as follows: TGTGCCAGCAGCTTGGAGAGGAATCAGCCCCAGCATTTT.